These T cell receptor beta chains were read from a single sample in a study of vaccination effects on CD4 cells after COVID-19. No cognate antigen is known for these TCRs. The data were produced by immunoSEQ multiplex PCR, yet TCRdb's version contains in-frame clones alone and is incomplete. Here the sample spans 27,000 or so clones, more than 65% being singletons. This material consisted of CD4+ T cells from PBMCs cultured with HCoV-NL63 spike peptides, taken before COVID-19 vaccination. The source is a human donor who received a COVID-19 vaccine. Each CDR3 is given without its conserved first and last residue.

v_call: TRBV3-1/TRBV3-2; cdr3_aa: ASSDGLKDQPQH
v_call: TRBV3-1/TRBV3-2; cdr3_aa: ATYDRMNTEAF
v_call: TRBV7-2; cdr3_aa: ASSSVRGTNQPQH
v_call: TRBV27; cdr3_aa: ASSFVAGGQETQY
v_call: TRBV10-3; cdr3_aa: AISWDVNEQY
v_call: TRBV6-5; cdr3_aa: ASRGSGNTIY
v_call: TRBV6-6; cdr3_aa: ATTGGGGELF
v_call: TRBV4-1; cdr3_aa: ASSQEVTGWDEQY
v_call: TRBV5-1; cdr3_aa: ASSSGQLLNTEAF
v_call: TRBV6-6; cdr3_aa: ASSPDRGSNTEAF
v_call: TRBV28; cdr3_aa: ASRKQGAVEKLF
v_call: TRBV7-6; cdr3_aa: ASSPGHGTNYGYT
v_call: TRBV7-3; cdr3_aa: ASSLGAGSGNTIY
v_call: TRBV28; cdr3_aa: ASSERQGRYEKLF
v_call: TRBV7-9; cdr3_aa: ASSPSLSYNEQF